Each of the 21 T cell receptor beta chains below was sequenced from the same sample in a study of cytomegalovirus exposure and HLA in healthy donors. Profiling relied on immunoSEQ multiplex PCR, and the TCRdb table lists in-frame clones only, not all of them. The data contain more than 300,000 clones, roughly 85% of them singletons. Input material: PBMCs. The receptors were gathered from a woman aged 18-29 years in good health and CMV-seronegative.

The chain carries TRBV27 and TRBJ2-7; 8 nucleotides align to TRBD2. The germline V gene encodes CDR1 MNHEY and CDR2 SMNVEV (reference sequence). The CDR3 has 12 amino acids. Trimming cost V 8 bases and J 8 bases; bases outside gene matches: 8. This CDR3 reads CASRPGGGKQYF. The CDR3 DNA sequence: TGTGCCAGCCGCCCGGGGGGGGGTAAGCAGTACTTC.

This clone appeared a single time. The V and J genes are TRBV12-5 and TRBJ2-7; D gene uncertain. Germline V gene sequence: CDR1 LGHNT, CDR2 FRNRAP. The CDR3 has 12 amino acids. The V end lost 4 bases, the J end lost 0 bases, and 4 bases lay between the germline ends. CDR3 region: CASGSSSYEQYF. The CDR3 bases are TGTGCTAGTGGTTCCAGCTCCTACGAGCAGTACTTC.

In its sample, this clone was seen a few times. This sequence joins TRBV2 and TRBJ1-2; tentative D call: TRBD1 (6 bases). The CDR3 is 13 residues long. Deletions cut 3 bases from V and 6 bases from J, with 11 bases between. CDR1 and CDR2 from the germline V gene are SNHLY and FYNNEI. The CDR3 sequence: CASSDRTEDGYTF. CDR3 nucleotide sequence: TGTGCCAGCAGTGACAGGACAGAGGATGGCTACACCTTC.

The CDR3 reads CATSRDLSGGQETQYF. CDR3 nucleotides: TGTGCCACCAGCAGAGATCTGAGCGGGGGACAAGAGACCCAGTACTTC. The V and J genes are TRBV15 and TRBJ2-5; 8 bases fit TRBD2. V gave up 0 bases and J gave up 2 bases; unmatched junction bases: 5. The germline V gene encodes CDR1 LNHNV and CDR2 YYDKDF (reference sequence). The length of the CDR3 is 16 residues.

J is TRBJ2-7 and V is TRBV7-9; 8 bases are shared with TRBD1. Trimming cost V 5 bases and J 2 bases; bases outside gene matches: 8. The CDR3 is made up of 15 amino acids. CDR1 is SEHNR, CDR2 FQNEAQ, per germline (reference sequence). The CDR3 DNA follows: TGTGCCAGCAGCCAAGGGGACAGGTGGACCTACGAGCAGTACTTC. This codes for CASSQGDRWTYEQYF.

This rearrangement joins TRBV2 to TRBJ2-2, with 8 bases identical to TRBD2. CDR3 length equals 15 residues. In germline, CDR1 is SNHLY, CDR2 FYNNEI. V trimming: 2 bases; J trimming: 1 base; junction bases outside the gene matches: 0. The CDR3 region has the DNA TGTGCCAGCAGTGAACTAGCGGGGAACACCGGGGAGCTGTTTTTT. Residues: CASSELAGNTGELFF.

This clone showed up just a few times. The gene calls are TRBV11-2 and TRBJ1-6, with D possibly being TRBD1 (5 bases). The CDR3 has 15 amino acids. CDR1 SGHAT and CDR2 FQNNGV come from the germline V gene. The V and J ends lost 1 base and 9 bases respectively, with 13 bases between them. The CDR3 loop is CASSLGQGRGSPLHF. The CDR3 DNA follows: TGTGCCAGCAGCTTAGGGCAGGGTAGGGGTTCACCCCTCCACTTT.

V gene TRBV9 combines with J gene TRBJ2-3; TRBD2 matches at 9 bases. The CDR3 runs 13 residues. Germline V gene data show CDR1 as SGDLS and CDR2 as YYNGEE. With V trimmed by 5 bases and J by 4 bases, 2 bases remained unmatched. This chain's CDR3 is CASRGLAADTQYF. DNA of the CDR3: TGTGCCAGCAGGGGACTAGCCGCAGATACGCAGTATTTT.

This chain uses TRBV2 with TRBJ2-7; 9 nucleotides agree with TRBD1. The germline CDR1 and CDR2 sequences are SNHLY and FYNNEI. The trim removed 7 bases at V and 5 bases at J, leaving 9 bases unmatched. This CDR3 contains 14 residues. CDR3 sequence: CASTGTGYFHEQYF. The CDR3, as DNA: TGTGCCAGCACCGGGACAGGGTATTTTCACGAGCAGTACTTC.

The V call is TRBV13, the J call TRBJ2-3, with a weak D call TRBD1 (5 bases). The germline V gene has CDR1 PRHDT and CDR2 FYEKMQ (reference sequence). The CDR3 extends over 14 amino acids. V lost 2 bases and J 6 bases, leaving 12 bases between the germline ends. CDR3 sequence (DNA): TGTGCCAGCAGCTTAACAGGACGCAAGGATACGCAGTATTTT. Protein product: CASSLTGRKDTQYF.

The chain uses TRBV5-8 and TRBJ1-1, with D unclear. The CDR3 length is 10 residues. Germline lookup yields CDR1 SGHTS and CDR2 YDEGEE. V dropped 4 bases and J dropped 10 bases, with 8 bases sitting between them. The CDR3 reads CASSIPIAFF. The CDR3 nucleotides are TGTGCCAGCAGCATCCCCATAGCTTTCTTT.

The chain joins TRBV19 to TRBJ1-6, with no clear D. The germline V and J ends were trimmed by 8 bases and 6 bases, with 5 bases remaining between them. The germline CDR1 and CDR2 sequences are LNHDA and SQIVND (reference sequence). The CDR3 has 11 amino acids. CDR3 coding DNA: TGTGCCAGTGGGCTTAATTCACCCCTCCACTTT. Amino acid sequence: CASGLNSPLHF.

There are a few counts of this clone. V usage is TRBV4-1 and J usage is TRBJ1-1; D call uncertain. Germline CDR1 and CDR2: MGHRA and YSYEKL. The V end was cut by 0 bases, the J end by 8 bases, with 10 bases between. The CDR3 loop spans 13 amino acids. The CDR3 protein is CASSQDEGLEAFF. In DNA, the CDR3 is TGCGCCAGCAGCCAAGACGAAGGACTCGAAGCTTTCTTT.

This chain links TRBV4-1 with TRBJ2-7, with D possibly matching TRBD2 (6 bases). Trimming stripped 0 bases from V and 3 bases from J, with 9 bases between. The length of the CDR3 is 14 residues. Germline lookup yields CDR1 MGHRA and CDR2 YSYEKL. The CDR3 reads CASSQDLANYEQYF. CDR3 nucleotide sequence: TGCGCCAGCAGCCAAGACCTAGCGAACTACGAGCAGTACTTC.

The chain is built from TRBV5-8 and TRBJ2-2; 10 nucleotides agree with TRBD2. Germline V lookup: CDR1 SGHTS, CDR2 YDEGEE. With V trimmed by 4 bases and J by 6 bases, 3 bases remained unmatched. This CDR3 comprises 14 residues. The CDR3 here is CASSRTSGAGELFF. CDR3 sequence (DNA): TGTGCCAGCAGCAGGACTAGCGGCGCCGGGGAGCTGTTTTTT.

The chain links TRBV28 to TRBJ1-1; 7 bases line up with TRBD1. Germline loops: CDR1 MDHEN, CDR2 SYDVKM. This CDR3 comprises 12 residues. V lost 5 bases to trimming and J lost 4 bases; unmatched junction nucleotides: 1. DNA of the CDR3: TGTGCCAGCAGTGACAGGGTCACTGAAGCTTTCTTT. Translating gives CASSDRVTEAFF.

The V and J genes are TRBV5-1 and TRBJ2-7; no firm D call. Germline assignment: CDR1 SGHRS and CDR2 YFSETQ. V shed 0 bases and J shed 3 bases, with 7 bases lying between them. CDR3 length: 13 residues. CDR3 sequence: CASSLVIGYEQYF. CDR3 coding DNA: TGCGCCAGCAGCTTGGTGATCGGCTACGAGCAGTACTTC.

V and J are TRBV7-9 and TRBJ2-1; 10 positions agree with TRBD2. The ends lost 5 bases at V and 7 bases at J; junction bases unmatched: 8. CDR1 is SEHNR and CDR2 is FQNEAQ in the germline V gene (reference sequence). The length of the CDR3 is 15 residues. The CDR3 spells CASSHLAGVGNEQFF. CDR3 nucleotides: TGTGCCAGCAGCCACCTAGCGGGAGTCGGGAATGAGCAGTTCTTC.

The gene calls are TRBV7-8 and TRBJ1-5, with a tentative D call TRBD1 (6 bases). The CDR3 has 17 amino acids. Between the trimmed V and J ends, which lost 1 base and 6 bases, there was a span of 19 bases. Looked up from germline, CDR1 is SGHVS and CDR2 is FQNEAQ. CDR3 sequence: CASSLGGGTGMSQPQHF. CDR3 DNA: TGTGCCAGCAGCTTAGGGGGGGGAACAGGGATGAGTCAGCCCCAGCATTTT.

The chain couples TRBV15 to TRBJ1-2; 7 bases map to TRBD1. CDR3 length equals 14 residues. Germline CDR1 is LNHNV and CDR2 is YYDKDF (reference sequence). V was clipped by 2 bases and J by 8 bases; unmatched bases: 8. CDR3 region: CATSRRDSLKGYTF. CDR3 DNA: TGTGCCACCAGCAGAAGGGACAGTCTGAAGGGCTACACCTTC.

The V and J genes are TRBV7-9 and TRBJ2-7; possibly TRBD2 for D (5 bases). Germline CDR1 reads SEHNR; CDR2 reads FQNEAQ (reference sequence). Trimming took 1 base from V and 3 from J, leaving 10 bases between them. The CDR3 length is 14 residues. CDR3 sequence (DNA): TGTGCCAGCAGCTTAGGCGGAGGATACTACGAGCAGTACTTC. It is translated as CASSLGGGYYEQYF. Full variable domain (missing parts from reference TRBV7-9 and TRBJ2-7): DTGVSQNPRHKITKRGQNVTFRCDPISEHNRLYWYRQTLGQGPEFLTYFQNEAQLEKSRLLSDRFSAERPKGSFSTLEIQRTEQGDSAMYLCASSLGGGYYEQYFGPGTRLTVT.